The 5 T cell receptor beta chains listed next were all sequenced from one sample in a study of T cells in Graves' hyperthyroidism and ophthalmopathy. Amplified regions were TCR beta CDR3 sequences from RNA transcripts. The study used the HTBI primer set for a first-round RT-PCR of the TCR CDR3. TCRdb passed the multiplex PCR reads through MiXCR, listing each CDR3 protein once. Of 400,000 or so distinct CDR3 sequences in the sample, around an eighth were seen once. Sequencing was done on a sample of blood. Receptors were obtained from a man aged 50-60 years with Graves' ophthalmopathy.

Ten or more counts support this clonotype. The chain uses TRBV11-2 and TRBJ2-7; no clear D gene. Germline assignment: CDR1 SGHAT and CDR2 FQNNGV. V lost 2 bases and J 4 bases, leaving 3 bases between the germline ends. The length of the CDR3 is 11 residues. The CDR3 reads CASSLMYEQYF. Written as DNA, the CDR3 is TGTGCCAGCAGCTTAATGTACGAGCAGTACTTC.

This chain links TRBV15 with TRBJ2-2; weak D call: TRBD2 (5 bases). The CDR3 contains 13 residues. CDR1 LNHNV and CDR2 YYDKDF come from the germline V gene (reference sequence). Trimming left V 5 bases short and J 7 bases short, with 11 bases between. The CDR3 sequence: CATSVGGSGELFF. For the CDR3, the DNA is TGTGCCACCAGCGTAGGAGGCAGCGGGGAGCTGTTTTTT.

This clonotype showed up many times. J is TRBJ2-1 and V is TRBV20-1; D gene unclear. The germline V gene has CDR1 DFQATT and CDR2 SNEGSKA (reference sequence). This CDR3 comprises 13 residues. The V end lost 4 bases, the J end lost 7 bases, and 14 bases lay between the germline ends. CDR3 residues: CSATSGTTNEQFF. The CDR3 bases are TGCAGTGCTACCTCTGGAACAACGAATGAGCAGTTCTTC.

For the CDR3, the DNA is TGTGCCTCAACGAATTGGAGGGCCACTGAAGCTTTCTTT. It translates to CASTNWRATEAFF. The chain employs TRBV15 and TRBJ1-1; D gene uncertain. The CDR3 has 13 residues. V dropped 11 bases and J dropped 4 bases, with 17 bases sitting between them. Germline V CDR1 and CDR2: LNHNV, YYDKDF (reference sequence).

This clonotype appeared a single time. This may be a read error, as it is one base from a much larger clone. The CDR3 sequence: CASRGYRDTPSGSWETQYF. Here the CDR3 DNA reads TGTGCCAGCAGGGGATACCGGGACACTCCTAGCGGGAGTTGGGAGACCCAGTACTTC. The chain has TRBV28 and TRBJ2-5, with TRBD2 identical over 10 bases. Germline V gene data show CDR1 as MDHEN and CDR2 as SYDVKM. CDR3 length: 19 amino acids. With 6 bases clipped from V and 5 bases from J, the junction kept 21 bases outside the gene matches.